This T cell receptor (beta chain) comes out of a study of T cells in pancreatic ductal adenocarcinoma. Surgery without prior neoadjuvant therapy was the treatment of the selected pancreatic ductal adenocarcinoma patients. With regard to this clone: Its antigen is currently unknown.

Some clones are missing from TCRdb's copy, which holds only in-frame ones; the method was immunoSEQ multiplex PCR. The sample yields 8,500 to 9,500 clones, around 66% seen once. The V gene end was trimmed by 3 bases and the J gene end by 5 bases; junction bases not matched to a gene: 9. The CDR3 loop spans 15 amino acids. Germline-derived CDR1 and CDR2 are PRHDT and FYEKMQ (reference sequence). Study-wide results and caveats: Tumor-versus-blood clonality comparisons may be biased toward lower tumor diversity. Tumor and blood clonality did not differ significantly, about 0.11 versus 0.072. Compared with tumor, blood showed more total productive templates and about 8-fold more clonotypes.

The material sequenced was pancreatic tumor tissue. This TCR was sampled from a human donor with pancreatic ductal adenocarcinoma. The chain joins TRBV13 to TRBJ1-1; the match to TRBD1 covers 7 bases. The CDR3 region has the DNA TGTGCCAGCAGCTTGGAGGGGGCCGTTAGTACTGAAGCTTTCTTT. Residues: CASSLEGAVSTEAFF. The variable domain in full, with the rest retrieved from reference TRBV13 and TRBJ1-1, is AAGVIQSPRHLIKEKRETATLKCYPIPRHDTVYWYQQGPGQDPQFLISFYEKMQSDKGSIPDRFSAQQFSDYHSELNMSSLELGDSALYFCASSLEGAVSTEAFFGQGTRLTVV.